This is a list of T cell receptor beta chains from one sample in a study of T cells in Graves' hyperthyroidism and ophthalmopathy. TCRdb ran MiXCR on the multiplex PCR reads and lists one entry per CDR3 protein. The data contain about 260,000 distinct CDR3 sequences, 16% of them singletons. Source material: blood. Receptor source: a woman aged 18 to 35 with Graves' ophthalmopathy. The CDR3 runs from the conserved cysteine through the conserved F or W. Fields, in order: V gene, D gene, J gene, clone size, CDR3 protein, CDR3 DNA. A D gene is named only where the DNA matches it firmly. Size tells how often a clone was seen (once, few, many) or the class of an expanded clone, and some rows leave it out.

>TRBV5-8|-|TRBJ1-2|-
CASSSQIDGGYGYTF
TGTGCCAGCAGCTCCCAAATCGACGGGGGCTATGGCTACACCTTC
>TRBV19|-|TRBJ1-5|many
CASSISPRDPDSNQPQHF
TGTGCCAGTAGTATATCCCCAAGGGACCCGGATAGCAATCAGCCCCAGCATTTT
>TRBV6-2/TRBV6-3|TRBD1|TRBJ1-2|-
CASSLRPGQGDVIYGYTF
TGTGCCAGCAGTTTGCGGCCGGGACAGGGGGATGTAATCTATGGCTACACCTTC
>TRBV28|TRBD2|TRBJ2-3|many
CASSPMWVLGGRALGTDTQYF
TGTGCCAGCAGTCCCATGTGGGTTTTAGGCGGGAGGGCCCTCGGCACAGATACGCAGTATTTT
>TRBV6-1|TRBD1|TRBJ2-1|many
CASSYSVGQGINEQFF
TGTGCCAGCAGTTACAGCGTGGGACAGGGTATTAATGAGCAGTTCTTC
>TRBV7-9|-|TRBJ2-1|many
CASSSDYRETSSYNEQFF
TGTGCCAGCAGCTCCGATTACAGGGAAACAAGCTCCTACAATGAGCAGTTCTTC
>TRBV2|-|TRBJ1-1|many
CASSEARLTSKGFDEAFF
TGTGCCAGCAGTGAAGCCAGGCTAACTTCTAAGGGGTTCGATGAAGCTTTCTTT
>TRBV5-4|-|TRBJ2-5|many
CASSLNLQAQETQYF
TGTGCCAGCAGCTTGAACCTACAGGCTCAAGAGACCCAGTACTTC
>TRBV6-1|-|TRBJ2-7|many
CASRGAPSTYEQYF
TGTGCCAGCAGGGGGGCACCGTCAACCTACGAGCAGTACTTC
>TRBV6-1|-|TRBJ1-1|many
CASSDTSEAFF
TGTGCCAGCAGTGACACCAGTGAAGCTTTCTTT
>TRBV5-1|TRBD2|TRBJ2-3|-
CASLAGGPTDTQYF
TGCGCCAGTCTAGCGGGAGGGCCGACAGATACGCAGTATTTT
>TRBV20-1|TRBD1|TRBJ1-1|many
CSAIEGDRTMNTEAFF
TGCAGTGCTATAGAGGGGGACAGGACTATGAACACTGAAGCTTTCTTT
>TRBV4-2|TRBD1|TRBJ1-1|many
CASSPSDREGTEAFF
TGTGCCAGCAGCCCAAGCGACAGGGAAGGCACTGAAGCTTTCTTT
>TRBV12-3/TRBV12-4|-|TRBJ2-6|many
CASSYRRSGANVLTF
TGTGCCAGCAGCTACAGGCGCTCTGGGGCCAACGTCCTGACTTTC